The entry below gives a single T cell receptor beta chain sequence along with its context. The sample belongs to a study of pediatric ulcerative colitis. The protocol was immunoSEQ multiplex PCR, while the TCRdb copy is restricted to in-frame clones and leaves out a portion. The sample yields approximately 60,000 clones, about nine tenths seen once. V lost 7 bases, J lost 8 bases, and 7 bases stayed unmatched. The germline gives CDR1 MNHEY, CDR2 SVGAGI. This CDR3 has 13 amino acids. The specimen was blood. The clonotype was recovered from a boy younger than 18 with severe ulcerative colitis. The chain has TRBV6-5 and TRBJ2-1; 8 bases are shared with TRBD1. The CDR3: CASIRTGSYEQFF. DNA for the CDR3: TGTGCCAGCATTCGGACAGGGAGCTATGAGCAGTTCTTC.